The 14 T cell receptor beta chains listed next were all sequenced from one sample in a study of tumor and adjacent non-tumor tissue in lung cancer. The template was RNA from unsorted bulk tissue. More than 3 cm separated this lung sample from the edge of the tumor. TCRbeta libraries were built with three rounds of nested PCR, modified from ARM-PCR. TCRdb used MiXCR to reprocess the multiplex PCR reads, holding one entry per CDR3 protein. This sample has about 43,000 distinct CDR3 sequences, with roughly 60% found just once. The specimen was distant non-tumor lung tissue. These receptors were obtained from a man aged 50 to 60 with non-small cell lung cancer.

As to this clonotype: A junction end diverges from the germline sequence, so it may reflect a read error. The rearrangement links TRBV6-5 to TRBJ1-1; 7 nucleotides agree with TRBD1. The CDR3 extends over 17 amino acids. The germline V gene has CDR1 MNHEY and CDR2 SVGAGI. This chain's CDR3 is CASSSKPPGQMNTEAFF. CDR3 nucleotide sequence: TGTGCCAGCAGTTCCAAGCCCCCGGGACAGATGAACACCGAAGCTTTCTTT.

In regard to this clonotype: Relative to the germline gene, one junction end is altered; a read error may explain this. This sequence joins TRBV5-1 and TRBJ2-1; TRBD2 aligns across 9 bases. Germline V gene sequence: CDR1 SGHRS, CDR2 YFSETQ. CDR3 length equals 15 residues. In DNA form, the CDR3 reads TGCGCCGGCAGCTTGGGGCGGGGGGGCCTCGATGAGCAGTTCTTC. It codes for CAGSLGRGGLDEQFF. The whole variable domain, remainder taken from reference TRBV5-1 and TRBJ2-1, is KAGVTQTPRYLIKTRGQQVTLSCSPISGHRSVSWYQQTPGQGLQFLFEYFSETQRNKGNFPGRFSGRQFSNSRSEMNVSTLELGDSALYLCAGSLGRGGLDEQFFGPGTRLTVL.

In this sample, this clonotype turned up a few times. This may arise from a read error, as a much more abundant clone is one base away. The rearrangement uses TRBV6-5 and TRBJ2-7; TRBD2 matches 8 bases. Germline lookup yields CDR1 MNHEY and CDR2 SVGAGI. After removal of 2 bases from V and 2 bases from J, the junction contained 5 bases not matched to a gene. The CDR3 has 15 residues. CDR3 sequence: CASSYGGGSTYEQYF. CDR3 bases: TGTGCCAGCAGTTACGGCGGGGGGTCGACCTACGAGCAGTACTTC.

As for this clonotype: An end of the junction does not agree with germline; a read error may underlie this. The chain carries TRBV29-1 and TRBJ1-1, with a possible D match to TRBD1 (6 bases). The CDR3 covers 12 residues. The germline gives CDR1 SQVTM, CDR2 ANQGSEA. The CDR3 region is CSVTGKRLEASF. For the CDR3, the DNA is TGCAGCGTCACAGGGAAGCGCTTAGAAGCTTCCTTT. The full variable domain, completed using reference TRBV29-1 and TRBJ1-1, is SAVISQKPSRDICQRGTSLTIQCQVDSQVTMMFWYRQQPGQSLTLIATANQGSEATYESGFVIDKFPISRPNLTFSTLTVSNMSPEDSSIYLCSVTGKRLEASFGQGTRLTVV.

By its share, this clonotype is medium-sized. V is TRBV29-1 and J is TRBJ2-7; D gene uncertain. The CDR3 length is 11 residues. Germline V CDR1 and CDR2: SQVTM, ANQGSEA. Trimming took 6 bases from V and 6 from J, leaving 12 bases between them. DNA of the CDR3: TGCAGCGTGAGTCGGCCGGGCGAGCAGTACTTC. Translated: CSVSRPGEQYF.

Worth noting for this clonotype: With a much larger clone just one base away, this may be a read error. The chain employs TRBV6-6 and TRBJ2-1; 10 bases line up with TRBD2. After removal of 10 bases from V and 12 bases from J, the junction contained 9 bases not matched to a gene. The CDR3 contains 12 residues. Germline-derived CDR1 and CDR2 are MNHNY and SVGAGI (reference sequence). The CDR3 coding sequence is TGTGCCAACAGACGAGCGGGAGGGTGGCAGTTCTTC. It codes for CANRRAGGWQFF.

Ten or more counts support this clonotype. This chain links TRBV10-2 with TRBJ1-1; D gene uncertain. This CDR3 has 13 residues. The V gene lost 9 bases and the J gene lost 1 base, with 12 bases spanning the gap. Germline CDR1 and CDR2: WSHSY and SAAADI. CDR3 nucleotides: TGCGCCAGTGATCCGGGAGAGAACACTGAAGCTTTCTTT. This translates into CASDPGENTEAFF.

The V and J genes are TRBV12-3 or TRBV12-4 and TRBJ2-3, with 7 bases identical to TRBD2. V lost 5 bases and J lost 15; bases outside the gene matches: 20. CDR3 length equals 15 residues. This CDR3 reads CASSVAGVEADVQYF. The CDR3 nucleotides read TGTGCCAGCAGTGTCGCGGGAGTCGAAGCAGATGTGCAATATTTT.

The chain uses TRBV10-1 and TRBJ2-7; possible D gene TRBD1, 6 bases. The CDR3 extends over 13 amino acids. Germline values: CDR1 WNHNN, CDR2 SYGVQD (reference sequence). CDR3 nucleotides: TGCGTCAGTAGTGAACCCCCCAGGGGCGAGCAGTACTTC. Amino acids: CVSSEPPRGEQYF.

With respect to this clonotype: A single base separates this from a much larger clone, so it may be a read error. As DNA, the CDR3 is TGTGTCAGCAGTACCCCTCCCTACACAGATACGCAGTATTTT. Its translation is CVSSTPPYTDTQYF. The gene calls are TRBV28 and TRBJ2-3; D is unclear. The CDR3 spans 14 residues. Per germline, CDR1 MDHEN and CDR2 SYDVKM.

As for this clonotype: Since a much larger clone is just one base distant, this may be a read error. This chain uses TRBV5-6 with TRBJ1-4; D is unclear. V was cut by 3 bases and J by 7 bases, with 7 bases left in between. CDR3 length: 12 amino acids. Germline CDR1 reads SGHDT; CDR2 reads YYEEEE. The CDR3 reads CASSCWGEKLFF. The CDR3, as DNA: TGTGCCAGCAGCTGTTGGGGTGAAAAACTGTTTTTT.

Ten or more counts support this clonotype. The gene calls are TRBV5-8 and TRBJ2-7; the D gene is possibly TRBD1 (6 bases). CDR1 is SGHTS and CDR2 is YDEGEE in the germline V gene. The CDR3 sequence is 12 residues long. The ends were cut back, 4 bases at V and 4 bases at J, with 9 bases in the middle. The CDR3, as DNA: TGTGCCAGCAGCAGCAGGGGTTACGAGCAGTACTTC. This codes for CASSSRGYEQYF.

Remarks on this clonotype: As the CDR3 is not closed by the conserved phenylalanine or tryptophan, this likely results from a read error. This chain connects TRBV29-1 to TRBJ2-1, with 9 bases that match TRBD1. Germline V gene sequence: CDR1 SQVTM, CDR2 ANQGSEA. This CDR3 has 12 amino acids. The CDR3 is CSTGTGIPEQFL. The CDR3 DNA is TGTAGCACCGGGACAGGGATTCCTGAACAGTTCTTG.

A word on this clonotype: The junction does not match germline at one end; this may be a read error. The chain is built from TRBV4-1 and TRBJ2-3, with 14 bases lining up with TRBD2. There are 18 residues in the CDR3. Germline V gene data show CDR1 as MGHRA and CDR2 as YSYEKL. The CDR3 DNA reads TGCGTCAGCAGCCAACGTGCGGGACTAGCGGGAGTTTCAGATACGCAGTATTTT. This codes for CVSSQRAGLAGVSDTQYF.